The next 25 T cell receptor beta chains were all read from a single sample in a study of regulatory T cells in long-lasting Graves disease. The time point is: newly diagnosed GD, antithyroid drugs for less than 3 months. Extracted RNA from PBMCs served as the source of the TCR library. To make TCR beta libraries, researchers used iRepertoire HTBI primers and Arm-PCR of CDR3 regions. TCRdb reanalysed the multiplex PCR reads using MiXCR and keeps one entry per CDR3 protein. The sample consists of 400,000 to 550,000 distinct CDR3 sequences, 15% of them appearing once. These same records also appear under a second study, on T cells in Graves' hyperthyroidism and ophthalmopathy.

The source material was peripheral blood mononuclear cells (PBMCs), sampled at new diagnosis, from a patient treated with antithyroid drugs. The source of these receptors is a woman aged 25-40 years with Graves disease.

This clonotype was counted at least ten times. V and J are TRBV6-5 and TRBJ1-4; D is undetermined. The CDR3 is 16 residues long. V dropped 2 bases and J dropped 2 bases, with 12 bases sitting between them. Germline assignment: CDR1 MNHEY and CDR2 SVGAGI. As DNA, the CDR3 is TGTGCCAGCAGTTACCGGGGATTAAGGACTAATGAAAAACTGTTTTTT. Amino acid sequence: CASSYRGLRTNEKLFF.

This clonotype was seen repeatedly, ten times or more. The CDR3 nucleotides are TGTGCCAGCAGTAAGGGACTAGCGGGGATTAGCACAGATACGCAGTATTTT. Its protein is CASSKGLAGISTDTQYF. The V and J genes are TRBV2 and TRBJ2-3; 13 bases match TRBD2. Per germline, CDR1 SNHLY and CDR2 FYNNEI. J gave up 0 bases and V 5 bases, and 5 bases lay outside the gene matches. There are 17 residues in the CDR3.

There are many counts of this clonotype. The chain uses TRBV28 and TRBJ2-4, with D possibly matching TRBD1 (5 bases). Germline CDR1 is MDHEN and CDR2 is SYDVKM. The CDR3 totals 17 residues. V was cut by 3 bases and J by 6 bases, with 21 bases left in between. The CDR3 nucleotides are TGTGCCAGCAGTTTCGTCCAGGGTGACCCGCCGAGAAACATTCAGTACTTC. This encodes CASSFVQGDPPRNIQYF.

This clonotype was picked up many times. The V gene is TRBV30, the J gene TRBJ1-4; D uncertain. The germline V gene encodes CDR1 GTSNPN and CDR2 SVGIG (reference sequence). CDR3 length: 16 residues. Trimming removed 1 base at V and 2 bases at J, with 14 bases between. CDR3 in DNA: TGTGCCTGGAGTGATAGGGTGATCGGTACTAATGAAAAACTGTTTTTT. Translation gives CAWSDRVIGTNEKLFF.

This clonotype was recorded at least ten times. The V and J genes are TRBV15 and TRBJ1-1, with TRBD1 as a possible D gene (6 bases). V was shortened by 6 bases and J by 0 bases, with 11 bases between the two germline ends. The CDR3 spans 14 residues. Germline V gene sequence: CDR1 LNHNV, CDR2 YYDKDF (reference sequence). This CDR3 reads CATRNRAMNTEAFF. The CDR3 bases are TGTGCCACCAGGAACAGGGCAATGAACACTGAAGCTTTCTTT.

The CDR3 region is CASSSRGPANYGYTF. In DNA, the CDR3 is TGTGCCAGCAGTTCCAGGGGGCCAGCTAACTATGGCTACACCTTC. The chain combines TRBV27 with TRBJ1-2; the match to TRBD1 covers 8 bases. V lost 4 bases to trimming and J lost 0 bases; unmatched junction nucleotides: 4. Germline-derived CDR1 and CDR2 are MNHEY and SMNVEV (reference sequence). CDR3 length: 15 residues.

This clonotype appeared many times. V and J are TRBV30 and TRBJ2-1, with 14 bases that match TRBD2. V shed 3 bases and J 8 bases; nucleotides not matched to a gene: 9. Germline V gene sequence: CDR1 GTSNPN, CDR2 SVGIG (reference sequence). This CDR3 has 16 residues. CDR3 coding DNA: TGTGCCTGGAGCCCAGGGACTAGCGGGAGTGGCCATGAGCAGTTCTTC. It yields the protein CAWSPGTSGSGHEQFF.

The gene calls are TRBV10-1 and TRBJ2-3, with TRBD2 identical over 10 bases. This CDR3 comprises 16 residues. Germline CDR1 reads WNHNN; CDR2 reads SYGVQD (reference sequence). V was pared by 8 bases and J by 0 bases, with 8 bases of the junction left unmatched. In DNA form, the CDR3 reads TGCGCCAGCTCCGAGAGAGCGGGAGGGAGCACAGATACGCAGTATTTT. Translating it yields CASSERAGGSTDTQYF.

V gene TRBV18 combines with J gene TRBJ2-7, with D tentatively TRBD2 (6 bases). The CDR3 has 17 residues. V was trimmed by 2 bases and J by 7 bases, leaving 24 bases between them. Germline CDR1 KGHSH, CDR2 LQKENI. The CDR3 DNA reads as TGTGCCAGCTCACCAGGCATGGTGGGAGTGCTTGCGGGGGAGCAGTACTTC. This codes for CASSPGMVGVLAGEQYF.

This clonotype was seen at least ten times. This sequence joins TRBV5-4 and TRBJ2-5, with 7 bases matching TRBD2. CDR3 length: 16 residues. After removal of 0 bases from V and 2 bases from J, the junction contained 7 bases not matched to a gene. Germline V gene data show CDR1 as SGHNT and CDR2 as YYREEE (reference sequence). In DNA form, the CDR3 reads TGTGCCAGCAGCTTGGGGGAGGGAGAGAGTCAAGAGACCCAGTACTTC. Translated: CASSLGEGESQETQYF.

With regard to this clonotype: Its ends do not fully match the called genes, so a read error is possible. The V call is TRBV5-6, the J call TRBJ2-7, with D perhaps matching TRBD1 (6 bases). Per germline, CDR1 SGHDT and CDR2 YYEEEE. The CDR3 is made up of 13 amino acids. CDR3 in DNA: TGTGCCAGCAGCTCCGGACAGAGTCTTCCGCAGGGCTTC. This sequence encodes CASSSGQSLPQGF.

CDR3 DNA: TGTGCCAGCCGGGACCCGGGGTCACCCCTCCACTTT. Amino acid sequence: CASRDPGSPLHF. J is TRBJ1-6 and V is TRBV27; a possible D gene is TRBD1 (5 bases). This CDR3 has 12 residues. CDR1 MNHEY and CDR2 SMNVEV come from the germline V gene (reference sequence). The germline V and J ends were trimmed by 8 bases and 10 bases, with 12 bases remaining between them.

This chain uses TRBV3-1 with TRBJ1-6; D may be TRBD1 (6 bases). The CDR3 has 15 amino acids. CDR1 and CDR2 from the germline V gene are LGHDT and YNNKEL (reference sequence). V was shortened by 4 bases and J by 6 bases, with 13 bases between the two germline ends. The CDR3 DNA reads as TGTGCCAGCAGCCGACGGGCAGGGGTTAATTCACCCCTCCACTTT. Encoded protein: CASSRRAGVNSPLHF.

The sample holds a few counts of this clonotype. The chain recombines TRBV27 with TRBJ2-4, with D maybe TRBD2 (6 bases). This CDR3 is built from 16 residues. V was cut by 3 bases and J by 0 bases, with 12 bases left in between. Germline V lookup: CDR1 MNHEY, CDR2 SMNVEV (reference sequence). The CDR3 is CASSFLGGIAKNIQYF. The CDR3 DNA is TGTGCCAGCAGTTTCCTCGGGGGTATAGCCAAAAACATTCAGTACTTC.

The V and J genes are TRBV7-9 and TRBJ2-2; TRBD2 is a possible D gene (6 bases). The germline V and J ends were trimmed by 5 bases and 6 bases, with 13 bases remaining between them. Germline V gene data show CDR1 as SEHNR and CDR2 as FQNEAQ (reference sequence). The CDR3 has 14 amino acids. The CDR3, as DNA: TGTGCCAGCAGCGCGACTGGGGGGTCCGGGGAGCTGTTTTTT. Encoded protein: CASSATGGSGELFF.

This clonotype has a count of ten or more. The chain uses TRBV15 and TRBJ2-1; D gene uncertain. V lost 8 bases and J 5 bases, leaving 13 bases between the germline ends. The CDR3 contains 13 residues. The V gene's germline CDR1 is LNHNV and CDR2 YYDKDF (reference sequence). The CDR3 DNA reads TGTGCCACCCGATCAGGAGACGACAATGAGCAGTTCTTC. This encodes CATRSGDDNEQFF. The complete variable domain, with remaining parts taken from reference TRBV15 and TRBJ2-1, reads DAMVIQNPRYQVTQFGKPVTLSCSQTLNHNVMYWYQQKSSQAPKLLFHYYDKDFNNEADTPDNFQSRRPNTSFCFLDIRSPGLGDTAMYLCATRSGDDNEQFFGPGTRLTVL.

This chain uses TRBV6-2 or TRBV6-3 with TRBJ2-7; 11 nucleotides agree with TRBD2. Germline V gene data show CDR1 as MNHEY and CDR2 as SVGEGT. The V segment lost 6 bases and the J segment 4 bases; nucleotides outside the gene matches: 14. The CDR3 consists of 17 residues. CDR3 coding DNA: TGTGCCAGCAGCGGAGCGGCGACTAGCGGGAAGGATTACGAGCAGTACTTC. Translated, it gives CASSGAATSGKDYEQYF.

This clonotype has a count of ten or more. This chain links TRBV12-3 or TRBV12-4 with TRBJ2-1; TRBD2 matches at 7 bases. CDR3 length: 13 residues. V shed 6 bases, J shed 6 bases, and the junction held 5 bases outside the gene matches. This chain's CDR3 is CASSKGLFNEQFF. CDR3 sequence (DNA): TGTGCCAGCAGCAAGGGACTATTCAATGAGCAGTTCTTC.

The chain uses TRBV12-3 or TRBV12-4 and TRBJ2-3; TRBD2 matches 10 bases. With the DNA end fitting TRBJ2-7 better, the J assignment may be wrong. The CDR3 is 16 residues long. The CDR3 DNA is TGTGCCAGCAGTCTAAGACTAGCGGGCCCCCCCTACGAGCAGTACTTC. This encodes CASSLRLAGPPYEQYF.

In this sample, this clonotype turned up many times. The chain has TRBV12-3 or TRBV12-4 and TRBJ2-1; D unresolved. This CDR3 is built from 11 residues. Trimming took off 0 bases at V and 13 bases at J, with 7 bases between the two ends. CDR3 in amino acids: CASSLAHHQFF. The CDR3 DNA sequence: TGTGCCAGCAGTTTAGCGCACCACCAGTTCTTC.

This clonotype occurred many times. The chain joins TRBV20-1 to TRBJ2-1; the match to TRBD2 covers 9 bases. Trimming took 3 bases from V and 1 from J; bases not matched to a gene: 10. The CDR3 has 17 residues. Germline-derived CDR1 and CDR2 are DFQATT and SNEGSKA (reference sequence). The CDR3 is CSASLAGGPKSYNEQFF. The DNA for the CDR3 is TGCAGTGCTAGCCTCGCGGGAGGGCCCAAATCCTACAATGAGCAGTTCTTC.

CDR3 bases: TGTGCCACCAGTGAATCCTTGACCAGCAGTATCGCAGATACGCAGTATTTT. As protein: CATSESLTSSIADTQYF. This chain links TRBV24-1 with TRBJ2-3; no definite D call. V dropped 4 bases and J dropped 4 bases, with 20 bases sitting between them. Germline V gene data show CDR1 as KGHDR and CDR2 as SFDVKD. The CDR3 is made up of 17 amino acids.

This clonotype has more than one count but fewer than ten. The chain carries TRBV30 and TRBJ1-6; D is possibly TRBD1 (6 bases). V was pared by 4 bases and J by 9 bases, with 16 bases between. The CDR3 extends over 14 amino acids. CDR1 is GTSNPN and CDR2 is SVGIG in the germline V gene (reference sequence). The CDR3 nucleotides read TGTGCCTGGAATAAGGGGGAGGCAAGTTCACCCCTCCACTTT. The encoded protein is CAWNKGEASSPLHF.

This clonotype occurred many times. The chain combines TRBV5-1 with TRBJ2-1, with 9 bases fitting TRBD1. The J segment lost 6 bases and the V segment lost 3 bases, leaving 7 bases of the junction unmatched. The CDR3 has 15 residues. Germline V lookup: CDR1 SGHRS, CDR2 YFSETQ. The CDR3 protein is CASSSRTGERNEQFF. The DNA of the CDR3 is TGCGCCAGCAGCTCCCGGACAGGGGAGCGCAATGAGCAGTTCTTC.

In its sample, this clonotype was seen many times. The chain recombines TRBV15 with TRBJ2-5, with D tentatively TRBD1 or TRBD2 (6 bases each). Trimming left V 3 bases short and J 3 bases short, with 17 bases between. Germline V gene sequence: CDR1 LNHNV, CDR2 YYDKDF (reference sequence). The CDR3 extends over 16 amino acids. The DNA for the CDR3 is TGTGCCACCAGCAGTGTAAAGGGGGAGGAGGAAGAGACCCAGTACTTC. It encodes CATSSVKGEEEETQYF. The complete variable domain, with remaining parts taken from reference TRBV15 and TRBJ2-5, reads DAMVIQNPRYQVTQFGKPVTLSCSQTLNHNVMYWYQQKSSQAPKLLFHYYDKDFNNEADTPDNFQSRRPNTSFCFLDIRSPGLGDTAMYLCATSSVKGEEEETQYFGPGTRLLVL.